The sequence of this T cell receptor (beta chain) was determined in a study of T cell responses to AZD1222 COVID-19 vaccine. Study-level results: Increased Spike-specific TCR breadth and depth were observed after two AZD1222 doses. Donor demographics were predominantly white British with a female majority; clonal diversity may be underestimated.

Notes on this clone: Antigen unknown.

Assay used: immunoSEQ multiplex PCR; TCRdb lists only in-frame clones, some missing. Of roughly 120,000 clones in the sample, 88% are singletons; the top ten hold 3.5%. The CDR3 is 14 amino acids. V lost 4 bases, J lost 5 bases, and 13 bases lay in between. Per germline, CDR1 SGHRS and CDR2 YFSETQ. The genes are TRBV5-1 and TRBJ1-5, with D uncertain. The TCR comes from an adult who received the AZD1222 COVID-19 vaccine. The material sequenced was peripheral blood, taken 28 days after the second AZD1222 dose. The CDR3 reads CASSLDTSHQPQHF. DNA for the CDR3: TGCGCCAGCAGCCTTGACACCTCCCATCAGCCCCAGCATTTT.